Presented here are 13 T cell receptor beta chains from one specimen sequenced in a study of cytomegalovirus exposure and HLA in healthy donors. This PCR relied on a set of 60 Vbeta primers and 13 Jbeta primers. Assay: immunoSEQ multiplex PCR; the TCRdb copy retains only in-frame clones and omits some. The profile covers some 120,000 clones, with approximately 70% appearing a single time and 8.5% to 9.5% taken by the ten largest. The sequenced material came from PBMCs. Receptors originate from a man aged 30 to 39 in good health and CMV-seropositive.

The chain carries TRBV7-3 and TRBJ2-7; no reliable D call. The CDR3 spans 17 residues. With 1 base removed from V and 2 bases from J, the gap between germline ends came to 18 bases. CDR1 and CDR2 from the germline V gene are SGHTA and FQGTGA. The CDR3 DNA reads as TGTGCCAGCAGCTTAAAAAGGTCCGTTAGCCTTACCTACGAGCAGTACTTC. It specifies CASSLKRSVSLTYEQYF.

This rearrangement joins TRBV5-1 to TRBJ2-1; TRBD2 aligns across 7 bases. J lost 10 bases, V lost 2 bases, and 12 bases had no gene match. There are 15 residues in the CDR3. The germline CDR1 and CDR2 sequences are SGHRS and YFSETQ. CDR3 loop: CASSLGGSRDGEQFF. CDR3 nucleotides: TGCGCCAGCAGCTTAGGCGGGAGTAGGGACGGCGAGCAGTTCTTC.

The chain uses TRBV30 and TRBJ1-1, with 9 nucleotides matching TRBD1. The CDR3 has 14 residues. The J segment lost 0 bases and the V segment lost 5 bases, leaving 4 bases of the junction unmatched. CDR1 GTSNPN and CDR2 SVGIG come from the germline V gene (reference sequence). This chain's CDR3 is CAWLQGALNTEAFF. CDR3 coding DNA: TGTGCCTGGTTACAGGGGGCCCTGAACACTGAAGCTTTCTTT.

The CDR3 sequence: CASSQGEFGYGYTF. CDR3 nucleotides: TGTGCCAGCAGTCAGGGGGAGTTTGGCTATGGCTACACCTTC. V and J are TRBV6-1 and TRBJ1-2; 7 nucleotides align to TRBD1. Germline V lookup: CDR1 MNHNS, CDR2 SASEGT. The trim removed 5 bases at V and 4 bases at J, leaving 7 bases unmatched. There are 14 residues in the CDR3.

The chain employs TRBV7-9 and TRBJ2-3; maybe TRBD1 (6 bases). The CDR3 contains 15 residues. The V gene lost 1 base and the J gene lost 6 bases, with 14 bases spanning the gap. Germline assignment: CDR1 SEHNR and CDR2 FQNEAQ (reference sequence). The CDR3 here is CASSLVGAPADTQYF. DNA of the CDR3: TGTGCCAGCAGCTTAGTGGGGGCTCCCGCGGATACGCAGTATTTT.

V gene TRBV28 combines with J gene TRBJ2-7; maybe TRBD2 (5 bases). The CDR3 covers 13 residues. CDR1 and CDR2 (germline): MDHEN, SYDVKM. The CDR3 nucleotides are TGTGCCAGCAGTCCTCCGGGGTCCTACCAGCAGTACGTC. Translated, it gives CASSPPGSYQQYV.

This chain links TRBV11-3 with TRBJ2-1; 9 bases map to TRBD2. The V gene's germline CDR1 is SGHNT and CDR2 YENEEA. The CDR3 consists of 15 residues. V gave up 4 bases and J gave up 2 bases; unmatched junction bases: 3. Here the CDR3 DNA reads TGTGCCAGCAGCTCACTAGCGGGTGCCTACAATGAGCAGTTCTTC. It specifies CASSSLAGAYNEQFF.

The chain employs TRBV5-1 and TRBJ1-2; D remains ambiguous. CDR1 and CDR2 from the germline V gene are SGHRS and YFSETQ. V was shortened by 0 bases and J by 3 bases, with 21 bases between the two germline ends. The CDR3 contains 18 residues. The CDR3 protein is CASSLAVSSLEGDYGYTF. In DNA, the CDR3 is TGCGCCAGCAGCTTGGCCGTTTCCAGCCTGGAGGGCGACTATGGCTACACCTTC.

The rearrangement uses TRBV28 and TRBJ1-1, with TRBD1 matching 9 bases. V was clipped by 7 bases and J by 4 bases; unmatched bases: 10. The CDR3 loop spans 15 amino acids. Germline values: CDR1 MDHEN, CDR2 SYDVKM. The CDR3 protein is CASTLPGQGFTEAFF. The CDR3, as DNA: TGTGCCAGCACTCTACCGGGACAGGGTTTCACTGAAGCTTTCTTT.

J is TRBJ1-1 and V is TRBV7-2; the D is unclear. This CDR3 contains 16 residues. The germline V gene has CDR1 SGHTA and CDR2 FQGNSA. V was pared by 0 bases and J by 0 bases, with 11 bases between. For the CDR3, the DNA is TGTGCCAGCAGCTTAGCGCATTATCAGATGAACACTGAAGCTTTCTTT. Protein sequence: CASSLAHYQMNTEAFF.

The chain combines TRBV6-1 with TRBJ2-7, with D unclear. This CDR3 comprises 16 residues. Trimming pared 4 bases from V and 2 bases from J, leaving 18 bases between. The germline V gene encodes CDR1 MNHNS and CDR2 SASEGT. The CDR3 spells CASSVRWASGPYEQYV. DNA of the CDR3: TGTGCCAGCAGTGTACGGTGGGCAAGTGGGCCCTACGAGCAGTACGTC.

V is TRBV29-1 and J is TRBJ2-2, with TRBD2 matching 7 bases. Per the germline V gene, CDR1 is SQVTM and CDR2 is ANQGSEA. The CDR3 consists of 14 residues. The trim removed 3 bases at V and 6 bases at J, leaving 7 bases unmatched. DNA for the CDR3: TGCAGCGTTGATAAGGCGGGAGCGGCCGGGGAGCTGTTTTTT. Its translation: CSVDKAGAAGELFF.

The chain employs TRBV6-5 and TRBJ1-2; perhaps TRBD1 as D (6 bases). Trimming stripped 2 bases from V and 3 bases from J, with 10 bases between. Germline lookup yields CDR1 MNHEY and CDR2 SVGAGI. The CDR3 is made up of 14 amino acids. The chain's CDR3 is CASSYGTGYYGYTF. The CDR3 DNA is TGTGCCAGCAGTTACGGTACAGGGTACTATGGCTACACCTTC.